This T cell receptor (beta chain) originates from a study of blood T cell repertoires in COVID-19. Study-level background: Material from acute and convalescent COVID-19 was sourced from the United States, Italy and Spain.

The V end lost 5 bases, the J end lost 5 bases, and 18 bases lay between the germline ends. The CDR3 totals 15 residues. The germline V gene has CDR1 SEHNR and CDR2 FQNEAQ (reference sequence). Sequencing was performed with immunoSEQ multiplex PCR; in TCRdb, only in-frame clones are kept and a portion is missing. The data show hundreds of thousands of clones, roughly nine tenths seen once. The chain links TRBV7-9 to TRBJ1-1; D is perhaps TRBD1 (6 bases). The receptor was derived from a woman between 18 and 29 years old who had recovered from COVID-19. The specimen was peripheral blood. The CDR3 sequence is CASSHTRGARTEAFF. In DNA, the CDR3 is TGTGCCAGCAGCCATACCCGGGGGGCGCGAACTGAAGCTTTCTTT.